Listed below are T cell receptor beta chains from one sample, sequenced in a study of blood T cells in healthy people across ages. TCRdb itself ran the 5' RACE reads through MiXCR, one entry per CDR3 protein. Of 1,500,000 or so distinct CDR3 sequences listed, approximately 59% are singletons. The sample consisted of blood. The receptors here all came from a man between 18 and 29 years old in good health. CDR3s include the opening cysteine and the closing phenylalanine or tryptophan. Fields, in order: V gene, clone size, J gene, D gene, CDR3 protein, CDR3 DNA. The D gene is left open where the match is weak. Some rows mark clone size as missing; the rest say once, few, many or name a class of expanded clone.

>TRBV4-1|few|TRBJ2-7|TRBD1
CASTGQGGYNEQYF
TGCGCCAGCACCGGACAGGGGGGATACAATGAGCAGTACTTC
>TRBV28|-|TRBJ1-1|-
CASIPVGSEAFF
TGTGCCAGCATCCCGGTAGGTAGTGAGGCTTTCTTT
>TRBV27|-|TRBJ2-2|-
CASSNGQHTGELFF
TGTGCCAGTTCGAACGGGCAGCACACCGGGGAGCTGTTTTTT
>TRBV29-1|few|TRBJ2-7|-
CSVLDTEQYF
TGCAGCGTTCTTGACACCGAGCAGTACTTC
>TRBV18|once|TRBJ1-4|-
CASSPGRSNEKLFF
TGTGCCAGCTCACCGGGACGGTCTAATGAAAAACTGTTTTTT
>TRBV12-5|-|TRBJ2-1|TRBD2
CASGLDRLAGDYEQFF
TGTGCTAGTGGTTTGGACCGACTAGCGGGAGACTATGAGCAGTTCTTC
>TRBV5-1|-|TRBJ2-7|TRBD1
CASSRDRGSNEQYF
TGCGCCAGCAGCCGGGACAGGGGATCCAATGAGCAGTACTTC
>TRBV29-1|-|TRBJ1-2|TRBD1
CSVDILTGNYGYTF
TGCAGCGTTGATATCTTGACAGGGAACTATGGCTACACCTTC
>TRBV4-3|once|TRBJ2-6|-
CASSQDGGGGTSNVLTF
TGCGCCAGCAGCCAAGATGGGGGTGGGGGGACGTCCAACGTCCTGACTTTC
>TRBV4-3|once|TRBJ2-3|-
CASSQEPRGSDTQYF
TGCGCCAGCAGCCAAGAACCGAGGGGCTCAGATACGCAGTATTTT
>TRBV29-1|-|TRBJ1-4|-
CSVEDPRATNEKLFF
TGCAGCGTTGAAGATCCCAGGGCAACTAATGAAAAACTGTTTTTT
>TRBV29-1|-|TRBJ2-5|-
CSVETTSQEAQYF
TGCAGCGTTGAGACCACCTCCCAAGAGGCCCAGTACTTC
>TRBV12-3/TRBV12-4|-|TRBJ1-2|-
CASSLNIGFYGYTF
TGTGCCAGCAGTTTAAATATCGGATTTTATGGCTACACCTTC
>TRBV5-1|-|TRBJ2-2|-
CASREQILNTGELFF
TGCGCCAGCAGGGAGCAAATCTTGAACACCGGGGAGCTGTTTTTT
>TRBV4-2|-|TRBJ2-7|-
CASSQDKGRKGVSYEQYF
TGTGCCAGCAGCCAAGATAAGGGGCGTAAGGGGGTCTCCTACGAGCAGTACTTC
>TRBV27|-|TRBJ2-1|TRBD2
CASSFVVAGAYNEQFF
TGTGCCAGCAGTTTTGTGGTAGCGGGAGCCTACAATGAGCAGTTCTTC
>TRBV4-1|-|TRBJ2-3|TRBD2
CASSQDPSGTSTDTQYF
TGCGCCAGCAGCCAAGATCCTAGCGGGACTAGCACAGATACGCAGTATTTT
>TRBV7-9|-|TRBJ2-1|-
CASSLGNRNEQFF
TGTGCCAGCAGCTTAGGGAACAGAAATGAGCAGTTCTTC
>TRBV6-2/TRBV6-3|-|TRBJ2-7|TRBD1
CASSYLNRGNEQYF
TGTGCCAGCAGTTACCTGAACAGGGGTAACGAGCAGTACTTC
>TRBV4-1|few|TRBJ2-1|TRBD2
CASSPYPKRGPYNEQFF
TGCGCCAGCAGTCCCTACCCGAAGCGGGGGCCTTACAATGAGCAGTTCTTC
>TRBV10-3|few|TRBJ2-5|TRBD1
CAISGGQGINEQYF
TGTGCCATCAGCGGGGGACAGGGGATCAATGAGCAGTACTTC
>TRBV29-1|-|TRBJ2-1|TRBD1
CSARQGDEQFF
TGCAGCGCTCGTCAGGGGGATGAGCAGTTCTTC
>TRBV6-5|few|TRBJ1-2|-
CASSYGPNYGYTF
TGTGCCAGCAGTTACGGCCCAAACTATGGCTACACCTTC
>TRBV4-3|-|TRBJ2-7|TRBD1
CASSLTGATGYEQYF
TGCGCCAGCAGCCTCACAGGGGCTACAGGCTACGAGCAGTACTTC
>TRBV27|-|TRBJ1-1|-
CASTGRGYTEAFF
TGTGCCAGCACCGGGAGGGGCTACACTGAAGCTTTCTTT
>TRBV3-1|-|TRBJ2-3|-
CASSQGAGRDTQYF
TGTGCCAGCAGCCAAGGCGCCGGACGGGATACGCAGTATTTT
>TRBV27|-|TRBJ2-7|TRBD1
CASREPGQGTYEQYF
TGTGCCAGCAGAGAACCGGGACAGGGCACCTACGAGCAGTACTTC
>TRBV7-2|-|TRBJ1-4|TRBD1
CASSLGPQGAVGRNEKLFF
TGTGCCAGCAGCTTGGGACCACAGGGGGCGGTAGGACGTAATGAAAAACTGTTTTTT
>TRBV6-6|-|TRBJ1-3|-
CASSYSPNSGNTIYF
TGTGCCAGCAGTTACTCCCCGAACTCTGGAAACACCATATATTTT
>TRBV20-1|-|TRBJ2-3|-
CSATGLSSTDTQYF
TGCAGTGCTACGGGACTTTCTAGCACAGATACGCAGTATTTT
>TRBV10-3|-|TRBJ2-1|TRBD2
CAISGGLAPYNEQFF
TGTGCCATCAGTGGGGGACTAGCGCCCTACAATGAGCAGTTCTTC
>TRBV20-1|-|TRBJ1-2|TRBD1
CSARDRDRDYGYTF
TGCAGTGCTAGAGATAGGGACAGGGACTATGGCTACACCTTC
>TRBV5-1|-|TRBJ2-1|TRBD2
CASSWEPSGAYNEQFF
TGCGCCAGCAGCTGGGAACCTAGCGGAGCCTACAATGAGCAGTTCTTC
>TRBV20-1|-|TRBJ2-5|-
CSVTGTQYF
TGCAGTGTGACGGGGACCCAGTACTTC
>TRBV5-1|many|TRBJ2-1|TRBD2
CASSSLQRERNEQFF
TGCGCCAGCAGCTCCCTCCAGCGGGAGCGGAATGAGCAGTTCTTC
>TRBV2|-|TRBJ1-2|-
CASSEREAGASYGYTF
TGTGCCAGCAGTGAACGTGAGGCAGGGGCGTCCTATGGCTACACCTTC
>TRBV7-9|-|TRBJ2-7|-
CASSPSRGNYEQYF
TGTGCCAGCAGCCCCTCGAGGGGGAACTACGAGCAGTACTTC
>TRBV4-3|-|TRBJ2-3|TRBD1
CASSQEQGVSTDTQYF
TGCGCCAGCAGCCAAGAGCAGGGGGTTAGCACAGATACGCAGTATTTT
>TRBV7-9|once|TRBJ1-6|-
CASSFGGQGWFSPLHF
TGTGCCAGCAGCTTTGGGGGGCAGGGGTGGTTTTCACCCCTCCACTTT
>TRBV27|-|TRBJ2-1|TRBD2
CASSLRPRTSESSYNEQFF
TGTGCCAGCAGTTTACGCCCCCGGACTAGCGAAAGCTCCTACAATGAGCAGTTCTTC
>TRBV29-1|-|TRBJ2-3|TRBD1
CSVEGPGQGTDTQYF
TGCAGCGTTGAGGGGCCGGGACAGGGGACAGATACGCAGTATTTT
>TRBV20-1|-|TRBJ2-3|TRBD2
CSAPGTSGSPDTQYF
TGCAGTGCTCCAGGGACTAGCGGGAGCCCAGATACGCAGTATTTT